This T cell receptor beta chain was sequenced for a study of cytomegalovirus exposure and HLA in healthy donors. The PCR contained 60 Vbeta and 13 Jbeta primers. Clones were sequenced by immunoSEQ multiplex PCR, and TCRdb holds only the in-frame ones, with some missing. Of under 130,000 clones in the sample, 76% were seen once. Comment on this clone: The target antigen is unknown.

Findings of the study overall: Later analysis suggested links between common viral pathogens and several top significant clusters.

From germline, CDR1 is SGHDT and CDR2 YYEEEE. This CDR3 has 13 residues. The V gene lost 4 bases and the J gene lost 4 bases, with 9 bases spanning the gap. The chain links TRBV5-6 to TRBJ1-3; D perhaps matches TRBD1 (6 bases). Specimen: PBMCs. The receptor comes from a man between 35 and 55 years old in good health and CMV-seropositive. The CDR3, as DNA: TGTGCCAGCAGCCGGACAGCGGGAAACACCATATATTTT. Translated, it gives CASSRTAGNTIYF.